The sample holds one count of the clone carrying this T cell receptor beta chain. Its antigen is currently unknown. Random hexamers were used to reverse transcribe the RNA input (roughly 0.5 to 1 ug). Amplification of TCR beta CDR3 was carried out by immunoSEQ multiplex PCR, which covered 54 Vbeta and 13 Jbeta segments. TCRdb processed the immunoSEQ multiplex PCR reads anew with MiXCR; each CDR3 protein has one entry. Of roughly 100,000 distinct CDR3 sequences in the sample, around 94% are singletons; the top ten hold approximately 0.3%. The data stem from a study of CD8 T cells in Susac syndrome. Findings and caveats of the study: In its TCR sequencing and HLA analysis, the study acknowledged that the number of individuals was relatively small.

Trimming removed 8 bases from V and 0 bases from J, with 25 bases in between. The CDR3 covers 17 residues. Germline CDR1 reads DFQATT; CDR2 reads SNEGSKA (reference sequence). Negative isolation was applied to CD8+ and CD4+ T cells, and FACS enrichment was applied to TEMRA cells. The J gene is TRBJ2-5, the V gene TRBV20-1; D is ambiguous. This clonotype was sampled from a human donor with Susac syndrome. The sequenced sample was CD4+ T cells from PBMCs. The CDR3 spells CSRLKPGSGRYQETQYF. The DNA of the CDR3 is TGCAGTCGACTTAAACCCGGTTCGGGTCGGTACCAAGAGACCCAGTACTTC.